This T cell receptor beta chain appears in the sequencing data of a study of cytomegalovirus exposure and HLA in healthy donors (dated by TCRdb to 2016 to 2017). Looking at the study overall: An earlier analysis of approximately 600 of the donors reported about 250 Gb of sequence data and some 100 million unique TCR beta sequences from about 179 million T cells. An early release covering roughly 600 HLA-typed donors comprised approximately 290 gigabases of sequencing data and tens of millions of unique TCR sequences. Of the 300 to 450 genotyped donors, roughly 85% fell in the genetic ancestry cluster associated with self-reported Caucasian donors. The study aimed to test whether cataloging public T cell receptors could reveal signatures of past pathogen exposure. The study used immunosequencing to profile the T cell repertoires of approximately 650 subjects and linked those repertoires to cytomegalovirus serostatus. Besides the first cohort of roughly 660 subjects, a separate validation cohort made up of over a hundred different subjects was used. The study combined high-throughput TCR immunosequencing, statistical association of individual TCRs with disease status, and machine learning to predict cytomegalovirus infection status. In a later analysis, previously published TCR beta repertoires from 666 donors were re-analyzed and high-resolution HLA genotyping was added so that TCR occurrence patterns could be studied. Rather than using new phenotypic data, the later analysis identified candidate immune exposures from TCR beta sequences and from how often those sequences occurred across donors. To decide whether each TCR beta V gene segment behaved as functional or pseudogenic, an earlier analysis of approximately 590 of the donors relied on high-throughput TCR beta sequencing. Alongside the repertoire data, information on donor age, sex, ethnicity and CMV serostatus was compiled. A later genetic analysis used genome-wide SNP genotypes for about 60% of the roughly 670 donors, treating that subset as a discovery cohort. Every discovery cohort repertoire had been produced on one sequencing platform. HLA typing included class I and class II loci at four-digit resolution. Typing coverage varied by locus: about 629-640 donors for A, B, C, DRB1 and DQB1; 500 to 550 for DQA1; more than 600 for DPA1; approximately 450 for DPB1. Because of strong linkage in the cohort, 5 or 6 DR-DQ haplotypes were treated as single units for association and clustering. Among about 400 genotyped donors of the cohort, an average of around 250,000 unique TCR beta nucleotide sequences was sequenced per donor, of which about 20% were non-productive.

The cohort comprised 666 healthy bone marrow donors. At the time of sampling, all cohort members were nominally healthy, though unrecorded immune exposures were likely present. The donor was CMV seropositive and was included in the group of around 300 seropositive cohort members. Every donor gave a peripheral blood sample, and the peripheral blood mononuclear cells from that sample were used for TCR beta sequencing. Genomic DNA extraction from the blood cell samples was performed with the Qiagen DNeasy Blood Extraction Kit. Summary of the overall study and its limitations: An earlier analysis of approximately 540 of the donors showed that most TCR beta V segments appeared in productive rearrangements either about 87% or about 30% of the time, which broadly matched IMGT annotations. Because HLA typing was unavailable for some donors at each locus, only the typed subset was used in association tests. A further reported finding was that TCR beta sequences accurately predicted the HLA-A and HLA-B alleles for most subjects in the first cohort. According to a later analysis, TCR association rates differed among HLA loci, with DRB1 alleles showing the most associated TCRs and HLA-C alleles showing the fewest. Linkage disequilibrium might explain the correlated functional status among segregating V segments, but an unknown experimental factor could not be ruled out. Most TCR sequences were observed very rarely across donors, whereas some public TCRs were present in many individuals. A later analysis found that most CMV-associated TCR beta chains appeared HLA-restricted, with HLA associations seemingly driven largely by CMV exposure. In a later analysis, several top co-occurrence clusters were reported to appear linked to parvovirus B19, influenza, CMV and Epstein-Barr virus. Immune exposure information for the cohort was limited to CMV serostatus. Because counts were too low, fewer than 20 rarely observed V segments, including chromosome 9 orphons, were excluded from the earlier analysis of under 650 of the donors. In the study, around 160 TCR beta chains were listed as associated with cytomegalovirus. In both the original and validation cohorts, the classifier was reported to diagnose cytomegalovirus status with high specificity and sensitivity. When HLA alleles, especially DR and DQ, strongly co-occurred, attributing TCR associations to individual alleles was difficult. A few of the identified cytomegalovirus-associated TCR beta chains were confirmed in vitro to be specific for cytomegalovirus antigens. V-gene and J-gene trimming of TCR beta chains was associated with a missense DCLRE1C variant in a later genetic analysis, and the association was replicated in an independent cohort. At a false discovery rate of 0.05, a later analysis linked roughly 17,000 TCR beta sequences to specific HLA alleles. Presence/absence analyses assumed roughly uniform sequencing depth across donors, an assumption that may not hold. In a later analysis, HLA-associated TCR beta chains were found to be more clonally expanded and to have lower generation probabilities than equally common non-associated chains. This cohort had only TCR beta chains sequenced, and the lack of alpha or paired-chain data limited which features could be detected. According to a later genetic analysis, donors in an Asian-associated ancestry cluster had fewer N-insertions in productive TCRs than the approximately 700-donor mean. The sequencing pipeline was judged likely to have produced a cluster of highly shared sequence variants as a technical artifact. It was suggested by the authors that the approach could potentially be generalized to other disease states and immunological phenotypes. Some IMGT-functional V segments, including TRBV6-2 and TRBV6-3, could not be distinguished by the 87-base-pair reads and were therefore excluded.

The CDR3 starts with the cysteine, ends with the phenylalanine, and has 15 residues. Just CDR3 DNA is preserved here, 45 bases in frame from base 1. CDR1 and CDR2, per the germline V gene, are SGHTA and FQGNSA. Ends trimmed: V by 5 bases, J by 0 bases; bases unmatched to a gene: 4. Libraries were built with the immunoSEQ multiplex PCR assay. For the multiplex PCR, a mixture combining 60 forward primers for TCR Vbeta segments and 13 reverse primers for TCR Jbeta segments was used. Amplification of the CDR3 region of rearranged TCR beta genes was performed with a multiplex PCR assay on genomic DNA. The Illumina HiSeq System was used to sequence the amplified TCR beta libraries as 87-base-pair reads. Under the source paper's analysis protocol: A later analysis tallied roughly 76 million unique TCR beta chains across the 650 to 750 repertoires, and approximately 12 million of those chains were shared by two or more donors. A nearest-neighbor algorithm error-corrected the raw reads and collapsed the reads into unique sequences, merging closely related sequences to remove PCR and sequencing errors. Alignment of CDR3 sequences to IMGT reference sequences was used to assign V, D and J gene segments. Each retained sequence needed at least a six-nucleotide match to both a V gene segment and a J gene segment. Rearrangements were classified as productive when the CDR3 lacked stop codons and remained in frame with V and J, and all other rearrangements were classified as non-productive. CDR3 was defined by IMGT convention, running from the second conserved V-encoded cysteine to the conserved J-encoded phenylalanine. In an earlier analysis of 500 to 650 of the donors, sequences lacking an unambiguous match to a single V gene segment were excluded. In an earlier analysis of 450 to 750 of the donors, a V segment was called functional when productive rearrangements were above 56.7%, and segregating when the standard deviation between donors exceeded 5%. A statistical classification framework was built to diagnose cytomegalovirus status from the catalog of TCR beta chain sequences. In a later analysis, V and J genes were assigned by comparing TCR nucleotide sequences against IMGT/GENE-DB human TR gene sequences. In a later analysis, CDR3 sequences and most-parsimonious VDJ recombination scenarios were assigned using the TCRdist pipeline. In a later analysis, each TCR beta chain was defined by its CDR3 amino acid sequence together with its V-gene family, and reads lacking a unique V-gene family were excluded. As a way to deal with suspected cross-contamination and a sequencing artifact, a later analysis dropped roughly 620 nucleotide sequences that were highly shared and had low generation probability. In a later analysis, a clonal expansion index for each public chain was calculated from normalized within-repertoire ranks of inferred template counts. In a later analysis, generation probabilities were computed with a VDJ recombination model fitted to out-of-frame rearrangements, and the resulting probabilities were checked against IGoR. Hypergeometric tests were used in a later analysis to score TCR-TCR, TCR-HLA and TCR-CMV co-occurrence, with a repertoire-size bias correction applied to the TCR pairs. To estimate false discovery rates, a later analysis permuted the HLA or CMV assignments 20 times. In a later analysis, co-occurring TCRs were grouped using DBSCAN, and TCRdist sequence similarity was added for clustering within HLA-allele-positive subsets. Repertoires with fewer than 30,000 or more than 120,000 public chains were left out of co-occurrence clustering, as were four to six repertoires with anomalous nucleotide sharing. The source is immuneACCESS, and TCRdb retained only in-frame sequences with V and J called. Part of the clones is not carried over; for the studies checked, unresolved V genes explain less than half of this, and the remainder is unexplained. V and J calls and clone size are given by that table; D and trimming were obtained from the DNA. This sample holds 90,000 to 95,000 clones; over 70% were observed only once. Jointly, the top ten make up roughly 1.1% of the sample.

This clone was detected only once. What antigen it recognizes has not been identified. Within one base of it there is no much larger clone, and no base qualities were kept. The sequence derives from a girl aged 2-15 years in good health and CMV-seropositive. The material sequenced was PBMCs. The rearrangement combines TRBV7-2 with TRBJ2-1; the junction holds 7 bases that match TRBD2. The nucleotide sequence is TGTGCCAGCAGCCCAATAGCGGGCTCCTACAATGAGCAGTTCTTC. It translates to CASSPIAGSYNEQFF.